This T cell receptor beta chain was identified during a study of T cells after posttransplantation cyclophosphamide. Broader study findings: Donor CD8+ memory clones often dominated recipient blood repertoires at later times.

The method was immunoSEQ multiplex PCR; TCRdb's version includes in-frame clones alone and lacks a portion of them. The sample includes around 18,000 clones, 70% to 80% of them seen just once. A word on this clone: Antigen specificity is unknown.

J gave up 3 bases and V 3 bases, and 10 bases lay outside the gene matches. Per the germline V gene, CDR1 is SGDLS and CDR2 is YYNGEE. CDR3 length: 17 amino acids. Busulfan-fludarabine conditioning, marrow transplant, and cyclophosphamide on days +3 and +4 were administered. Sequencing was performed on CD8+ T cells sorted from PBMCs, taken around 2,000 days after a stem cell transplant with posttransplant cyclophosphamide. This rearrangement joins TRBV9 to TRBJ2-1; 9 nucleotides agree with TRBD1. The source of this sequence is a female patient in her forties or fifties who received an allogeneic stem cell transplant from a related donor, was CMV-positive, and had no GVHD. Some T cells here may be from the graft donor. CDR3: CASSASTGTGYYNEQFF. Written as DNA, the CDR3 is TGTGCCAGCAGCGCGTCCACCGGGACAGGGTACTACAATGAGCAGTTCTTC.